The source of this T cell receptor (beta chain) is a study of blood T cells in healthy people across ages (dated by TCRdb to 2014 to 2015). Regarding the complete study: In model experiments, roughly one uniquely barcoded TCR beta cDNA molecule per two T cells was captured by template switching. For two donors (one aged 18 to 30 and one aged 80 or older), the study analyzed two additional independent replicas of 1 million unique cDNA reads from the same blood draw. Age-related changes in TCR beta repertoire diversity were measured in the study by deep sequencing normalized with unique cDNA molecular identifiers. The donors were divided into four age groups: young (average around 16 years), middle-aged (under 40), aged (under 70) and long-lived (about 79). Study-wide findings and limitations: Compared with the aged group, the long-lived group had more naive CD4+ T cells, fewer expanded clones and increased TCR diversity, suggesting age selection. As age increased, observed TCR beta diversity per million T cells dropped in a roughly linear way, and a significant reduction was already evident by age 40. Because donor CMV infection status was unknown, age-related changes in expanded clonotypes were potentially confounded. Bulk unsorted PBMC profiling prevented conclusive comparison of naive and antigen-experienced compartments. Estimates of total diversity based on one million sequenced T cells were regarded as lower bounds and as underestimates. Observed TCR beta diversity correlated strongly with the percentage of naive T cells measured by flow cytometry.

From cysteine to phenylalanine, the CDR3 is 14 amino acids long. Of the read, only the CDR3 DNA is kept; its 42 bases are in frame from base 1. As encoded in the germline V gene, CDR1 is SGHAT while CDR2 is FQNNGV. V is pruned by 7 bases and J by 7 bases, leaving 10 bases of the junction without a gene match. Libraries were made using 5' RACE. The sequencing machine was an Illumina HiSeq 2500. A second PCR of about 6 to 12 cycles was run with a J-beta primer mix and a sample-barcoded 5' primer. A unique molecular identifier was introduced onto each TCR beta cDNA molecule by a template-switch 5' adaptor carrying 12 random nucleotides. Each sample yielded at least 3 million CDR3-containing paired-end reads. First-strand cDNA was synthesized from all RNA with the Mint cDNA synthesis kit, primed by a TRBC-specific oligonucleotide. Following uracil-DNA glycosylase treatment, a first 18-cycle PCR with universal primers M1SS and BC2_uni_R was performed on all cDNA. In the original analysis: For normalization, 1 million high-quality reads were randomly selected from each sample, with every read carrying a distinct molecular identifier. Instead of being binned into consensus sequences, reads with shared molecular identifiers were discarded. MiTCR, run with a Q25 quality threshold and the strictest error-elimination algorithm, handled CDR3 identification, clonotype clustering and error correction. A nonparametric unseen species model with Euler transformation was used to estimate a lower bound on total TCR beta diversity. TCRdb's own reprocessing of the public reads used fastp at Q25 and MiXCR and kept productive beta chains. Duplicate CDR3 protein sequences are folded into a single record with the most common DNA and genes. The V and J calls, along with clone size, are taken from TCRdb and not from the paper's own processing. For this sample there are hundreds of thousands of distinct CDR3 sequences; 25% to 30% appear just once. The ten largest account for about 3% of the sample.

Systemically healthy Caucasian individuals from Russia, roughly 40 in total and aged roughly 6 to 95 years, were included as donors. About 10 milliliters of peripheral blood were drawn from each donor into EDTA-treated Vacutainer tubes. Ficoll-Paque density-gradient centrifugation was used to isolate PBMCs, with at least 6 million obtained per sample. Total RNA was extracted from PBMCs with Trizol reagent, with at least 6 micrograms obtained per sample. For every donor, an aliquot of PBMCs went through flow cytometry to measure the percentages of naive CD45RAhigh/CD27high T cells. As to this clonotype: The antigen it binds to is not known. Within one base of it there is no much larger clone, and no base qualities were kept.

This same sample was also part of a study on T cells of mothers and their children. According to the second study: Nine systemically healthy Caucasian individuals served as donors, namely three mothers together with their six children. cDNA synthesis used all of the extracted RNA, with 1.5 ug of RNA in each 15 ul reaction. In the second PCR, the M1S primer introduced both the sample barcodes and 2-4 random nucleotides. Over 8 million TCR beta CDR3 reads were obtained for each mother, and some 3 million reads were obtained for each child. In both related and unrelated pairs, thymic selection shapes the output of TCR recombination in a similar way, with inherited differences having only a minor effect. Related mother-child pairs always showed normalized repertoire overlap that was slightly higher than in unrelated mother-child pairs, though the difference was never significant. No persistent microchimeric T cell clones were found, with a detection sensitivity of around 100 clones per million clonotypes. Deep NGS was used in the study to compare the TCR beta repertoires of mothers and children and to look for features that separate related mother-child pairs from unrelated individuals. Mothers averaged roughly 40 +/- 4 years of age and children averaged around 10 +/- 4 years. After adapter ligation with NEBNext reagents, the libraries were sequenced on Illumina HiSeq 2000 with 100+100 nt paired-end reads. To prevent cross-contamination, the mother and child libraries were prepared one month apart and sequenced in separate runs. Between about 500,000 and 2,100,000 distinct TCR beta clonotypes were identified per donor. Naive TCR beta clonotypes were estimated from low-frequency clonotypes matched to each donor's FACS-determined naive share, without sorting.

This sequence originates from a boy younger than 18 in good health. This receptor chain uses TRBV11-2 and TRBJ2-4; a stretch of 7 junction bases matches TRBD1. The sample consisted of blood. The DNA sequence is TGTGCCAGCAACTCAGGGGGATTAAGGAACATTCAGTACTTC. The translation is CASNSGGLRNIQYF. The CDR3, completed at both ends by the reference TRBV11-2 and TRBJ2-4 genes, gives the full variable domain EAGVAQSPRYKIIEKRQSVAFWCNPISGHATLYWYQQILGQGPKLLIQFQNNGVVDDSQLPKDRFSAERLKGVDSTLKIQPAKLEDSAVYLCASNSGGLRNIQYFGAGTRLSVL.